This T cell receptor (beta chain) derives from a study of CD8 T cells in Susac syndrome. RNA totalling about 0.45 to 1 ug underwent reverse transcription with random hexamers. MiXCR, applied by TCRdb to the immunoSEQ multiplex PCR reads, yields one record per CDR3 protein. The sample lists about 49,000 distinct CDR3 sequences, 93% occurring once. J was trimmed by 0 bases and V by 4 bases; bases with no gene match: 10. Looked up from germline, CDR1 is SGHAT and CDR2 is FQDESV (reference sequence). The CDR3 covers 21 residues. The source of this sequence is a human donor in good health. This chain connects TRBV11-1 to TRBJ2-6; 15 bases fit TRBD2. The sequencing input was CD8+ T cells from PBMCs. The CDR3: CASSSGLAGGNRNSGANVLTF. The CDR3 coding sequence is TGTGCCAGCAGCTCCGGACTAGCGGGAGGGAACCGCAACTCTGGGGCCAACGTCCTGACTTTC.